This T cell receptor (beta chain) was documented in a study of T cells in Graves' hyperthyroidism and ophthalmopathy. The CDR3 runs 15 residues. The trim removed 0 bases at V and 5 bases at J, leaving 6 bases unmatched. Germline V gene lookup returns CDR1 SQVTM and CDR2 ANQGSEA. It was considered stable Graves' hyperthyroidism when ophthalmopathy did not progress within 18 months. Amplification of TCR beta CDR3 regions was performed using RNA transcripts as template. Using the HTBI primer set, a first-round RT-PCR was run on the TCR CDR3. TCRdb re-called the multiplex PCR reads through MiXCR, storing one row per CDR3 protein. The table records around 720,000 distinct CDR3 sequences, about 35% of them present only once.

Sequenced: blood. The genes are TRBV29-1 and TRBJ1-5; TRBD1 matches 8 bases. This TCR was sampled from a woman between 40 and 55 years old with Graves' hyperthyroidism. The chain's CDR3 is CSVEDQSDRDQPQHF. The CDR3 bases are TGCAGCGTTGAAGATCAATCGGACAGGGATCAGCCCCAGCATTTT.